These 31 T cell receptor beta chains were all obtained from the same sample, sequenced in a study of CD8 T cells in ankylosing spondylitis. TCRdb re-analysed the 5' RACE reads in MiXCR, keeping a single row per CDR3 protein. The table records 350,000 to 450,000 distinct CDR3 sequences, 20% to 25% of them present only once. Sequencing input: blood, either unsorted or a sorted T cell fraction (not recorded which). The receptors come from a male donor with ankylosing spondylitis or in good health (not recorded which).

This clonotype was picked up a small number of times. The chain links TRBV7-9 to TRBJ2-7; tentatively, D is TRBD1 (5 bases). The V gene lost 4 bases and the J gene lost 4 bases, with 8 bases spanning the gap. Germline CDR1 is SEHNR and CDR2 is FQNEAQ (reference sequence). The length of the CDR3 is 12 residues. CDR3 sequence: CASSSTAYEQYF. The CDR3 nucleotides are TGTGCCAGCAGCTCGACAGCGTACGAGCAGTACTTC.

This clonotype was counted between two and nine times. The chain couples TRBV12-3 or TRBV12-4 to TRBJ2-3; no reliable D call. V was shortened by 8 bases and J by 4 bases, with 13 bases between the two germline ends. The CDR3 contains 13 residues. The CDR3 is CASGPHGADTQYF. In nucleotides, the CDR3 is TGTGCCAGCGGACCGCATGGGGCAGATACGCAGTATTTT.

The chain carries TRBV6-1 and TRBJ2-3; the D gene is possibly TRBD2 (5 bases). Looked up from germline, CDR1 is MNHNS and CDR2 is SASEGT. V was pared by 7 bases and J by 2 bases, with 19 bases between. This CDR3 spans 16 amino acids. The CDR3 nucleotides read TGTGCCAGCACGGACGGGGATTGGACCCTCACAGATACGCAGTATTTT. Its translation: CASTDGDWTLTDTQYF.

The rearrangement joins TRBV20-1 to TRBJ2-1, with TRBD1 identical over 9 bases. CDR3 length: 13 residues. Germline CDR1 reads DFQATT; CDR2 reads SNEGSKA (reference sequence). J gave up 6 bases and V 6 bases, and 6 bases lay outside the gene matches. CDR3 loop: CSATGTGSNEQFF. In nucleotides, the CDR3 is TGCAGTGCAACCGGGACAGGGTCCAATGAGCAGTTCTTC.

This clonotype was seen repeatedly, ten times or more. The chain combines TRBV20-1 with TRBJ2-5; D gene ambiguous. Germline CDR1 reads DFQATT; CDR2 reads SNEGSKA (reference sequence). Trimming took off 0 bases at V and 2 bases at J, with 16 bases between the two ends. This CDR3 contains 16 residues. CDR3 residues: CSARDPLAPDQETQYF. Here the CDR3 DNA reads TGCAGTGCTAGAGATCCCCTCGCCCCGGATCAAGAGACCCAGTACTTC.

This clonotype was counted only a few times. The chain is built from TRBV24-1 and TRBJ2-1, with 9 bases that match TRBD2. The CDR3 totals 15 residues. Germline CDR1 reads KGHDR; CDR2 reads SFDVKD. The J segment lost 6 bases and the V segment lost 0 bases, leaving 2 bases of the junction unmatched. The CDR3 bases are TGTGCCACCAGTGATTTGGCGGGGGGGCCCAATGAGCAGTTCTTC. Translated, it gives CATSDLAGGPNEQFF.

The chain is built from TRBV29-1 and TRBJ2-3; 9 bases are shared with TRBD2. The J segment lost 0 bases and the V segment lost 5 bases, leaving 15 bases of the junction unmatched. Per germline, CDR1 SQVTM and CDR2 ANQGSEA. This CDR3 region has 18 residues. Here the CDR3 reads CSVLSAGGSSVSTDTQYF. Here the CDR3 DNA reads TGCAGCGTTCTCTCAGCGGGGGGCTCGTCAGTTAGCACAGATACGCAGTATTTT.

The sample holds a few counts of this clonotype. The rearrangement links TRBV20-1 to TRBJ2-5, with a possible D match to TRBD2 (6 bases). The CDR3 loop spans 15 amino acids. Per the germline V gene, CDR1 is DFQATT and CDR2 is SNEGSKA (reference sequence). V lost 3 bases and J lost 8, with 22 bases in between. The chain's CDR3 is CSASGGRGPGGTQYF. CDR3 nucleotides: TGCAGTGCTAGCGGGGGTAGAGGACCCGGGGGAACCCAGTACTTC.

With respect to this clonotype: Here the CDR3 omits its conserved ending phenylalanine or tryptophan, so a read error is the likely source. The chain has TRBV29-1 and TRBJ2-5; D is perhaps TRBD1 (5 bases). The CDR3 covers 12 residues. Per germline, CDR1 SQVTM and CDR2 ANQGSEA. Trimming pared 5 bases from V and 5 bases from J, leaving 12 bases between. Here the CDR3 reads CSVLGPWETQYL. In DNA, the CDR3 is TGCAGCGTTTTGGGGCCGTGGGAGACCCAGTACCTC.

The chain combines TRBV4-2 with TRBJ2-3; 7 bases are a match to TRBD1. The J segment lost 6 bases and the V segment lost 3 bases, leaving 9 bases of the junction unmatched. CDR3 size: 15 residues. CDR1 is LGHNA and CDR2 is YNFKEQ in the germline V gene. CDR3 in DNA: TGTGCCAGCAGCCAGAGACAGGGATCAGGTGATACGCAGTATTTT. Its translation: CASSQRQGSGDTQYF.

CDR3 residues: CASSTTLAGVYNEQFF. In DNA form, the CDR3 reads TGTGCCAGCAGTACTACCTTAGCGGGGGTCTACAATGAGCAGTTCTTC. V and J are TRBV27 and TRBJ2-1, with TRBD2 matching 9 bases. V gave up 5 bases and J gave up 3 bases; unmatched junction bases: 8. This CDR3 comprises 16 residues. Germline CDR1 reads MNHEY; CDR2 reads SMNVEV (reference sequence).

This clonotype has a handful of counts. The J gene is TRBJ2-1, the V gene TRBV12-3 or TRBV12-4; unclear D gene. V was trimmed by 3 bases and J by 10 bases, leaving 10 bases between them. This CDR3 region has 12 residues. The CDR3 nucleotides read TGTGCCAGCAGTTTTGTGGCCCGGGAGCAGTTCTTC. This sequence encodes CASSFVAREQFF.

This sequence joins TRBV6-1 and TRBJ2-7; a possible D gene is TRBD1 (6 bases). With 2 bases removed from V and 6 bases from J, the gap between germline ends came to 23 bases. Germline V gene data show CDR1 as MNHNS and CDR2 as SASEGT. CDR3 size: 17 residues. CDR3 in DNA: TGTGCCAGCAGTGAATATCCCCCGCTGGACAGTTTAGGCGAGCAGTACTTC. Its protein product is CASSEYPPLDSLGEQYF.

This clonotype was seen a few times. This chain connects TRBV4-1 to TRBJ2-7, with D possibly being TRBD1 (6 bases). This CDR3 is built from 16 residues. CDR1 MGHRA and CDR2 YSYEKL come from the germline V gene. Trimming took off 0 bases at V and 4 bases at J, with 16 bases between the two ends. The CDR3 bases are TGCGCCAGCAGCCAAGAGGGGGCAGGAAACATATACGAGCAGTACTTC. Protein product: CASSQEGAGNIYEQYF.

The CDR3 sequence is CASSQEIAGNNEQFF. DNA of the CDR3: TGTGCCAGCAGCCAAGAGATAGCGGGGAACAATGAGCAGTTCTTC. The chain has TRBV3-1 and TRBJ2-1; 8 positions match TRBD2. This CDR3 spans 15 amino acids. The germline V gene has CDR1 LGHDT and CDR2 YNNKEL (reference sequence). With V trimmed by 0 bases and J by 5 bases, 3 bases remained unmatched.

V gene TRBV9 combines with J gene TRBJ1-2, with D unclear. CDR1 is SGDLS and CDR2 is YYNGEE in the germline V gene. Trimming took 2 bases from V and 5 from J, leaving 1 base between them. The CDR3 has 10 residues. The CDR3 reads CASSVYGYTF. CDR3 nucleotides: TGTGCCAGCAGCGTTTATGGCTACACCTTC. Filled out from reference TRBV9 and TRBJ1-2, the complete variable domain reads DSGVTQTPKHLITATGQRVTLRCSPRSGDLSVYWYQQSLDQGLQFLIQYYNGEERAKGNILERFSAQQFPDLHSELNLSSLELGDSALYFCASSVYGYTFGSGTRLTVV.

This clonotype was detected only a few times. The chain uses TRBV7-9 and TRBJ2-1, with TRBD2 identical over 9 bases. Germline loops: CDR1 SEHNR, CDR2 FQNEAQ (reference sequence). Trimming took 1 base from V and 9 from J; bases not matched to a gene: 7. The CDR3 spans 15 residues. The CDR3 DNA reads TGTGCCAGCAGCTTAGTCCCTAGCGGGGACAGTGAGCAGTTCTTC. Protein: CASSLVPSGDSEQFF.

V and J are TRBV7-9 and TRBJ2-2; 7 nucleotides align to TRBD1. J lost 2 bases, V lost 5 bases, and 8 bases had no gene match. Germline CDR1 and CDR2: SEHNR and FQNEAQ (reference sequence). The CDR3 consists of 16 residues. The CDR3 loop is CASSTHRGPNTGELFF. The CDR3, as DNA: TGTGCCAGCAGCACCCACAGGGGACCCAACACCGGGGAGCTGTTTTTT. The variable domain in full, with the rest retrieved from reference TRBV7-9 and TRBJ2-2, is DTGVSQNPRHKITKRGQNVTFRCDPISEHNRLYWYRQTLGQGPEFLTYFQNEAQLEKSRLLSDRFSAERPKGSFSTLEIQRTEQGDSAMYLCASSTHRGPNTGELFFGEGSRLTVL.

This clonotype was seen more than once but under ten times. DNA for the CDR3: TGTGCCAGCAGTGAATATAGGTCTGGCGATGAGCAGTTCTTC. It specifies CASSEYRSGDEQFF. The chain links TRBV25-1 to TRBJ2-1, with D uncertain. This CDR3 is 14 amino acids long. V lost 0 bases to trimming and J lost 8 bases, with 11 bases between them. Looked up from germline, CDR1 is MGHDK and CDR2 is SYGVNS.

This clonotype was observed a handful of times. The chain uses TRBV6-5 and TRBJ2-7; 7 bases line up with TRBD2. Losses at the gene ends were 0 bases for V and 5 bases for J; bases not matched to a gene: 7. Germline lookup yields CDR1 MNHEY and CDR2 SVGAGI. The CDR3 spans 15 residues. The CDR3 reads CASSYSGGIFDEQYF. CDR3 coding DNA: TGTGCCAGCAGTTACTCGGGGGGGATTTTCGACGAGCAGTACTTC.

This rearrangement joins TRBV19 to TRBJ2-1; the D is unclear. The V and J ends lost 8 bases and 3 bases respectively, with 14 bases between them. This CDR3 has 14 residues. Germline-derived CDR1 and CDR2 are LNHDA and SQIVND (reference sequence). In DNA, the CDR3 is TGTGCCAGTGGGTTCGGGTATGACTACAATGAGCAGTTCTTC. Translated: CASGFGYDYNEQFF.

The rearrangement joins TRBV6-5 to TRBJ2-3, with D perhaps assigned TRBD1 or TRBD2 (5 bases each). Between the trimmed V and J ends, which lost 2 bases and 6 bases, there was a span of 9 bases. Germline CDR1 and CDR2: MNHEY and SVGAGI. The CDR3 is 13 residues long. The CDR3, as DNA: TGTGCCAGCAGTTACGGGGGTCCGGATACGCAGTATTTT. Its protein product is CASSYGGPDTQYF.

This chain joins TRBV25-1 and TRBJ1-1; D remains unclear. V lost 2 bases, J lost 4 bases, and 8 bases lay in between. This CDR3 has 13 residues. Germline CDR1 is MGHDK and CDR2 is SYGVNS. The CDR3 is CASSEGMSTEAFF. The CDR3 DNA follows: TGTGCCAGCAGTGAAGGGATGAGCACTGAAGCTTTCTTT.

The CDR3 reads CASSLGGVWGLPYEQYF. CDR3 nucleotides: TGTGCCAGCAGTTTAGGGGGCGTTTGGGGGCTACCCTACGAGCAGTACTTC. The chain has TRBV12-3 or TRBV12-4 and TRBJ2-7; TRBD1 might be the D (6 bases). The ends were cut back, 1 base at V and 2 bases at J, with 18 bases in the middle. This CDR3 contains 17 residues.

V gene TRBV3-1 combines with J gene TRBJ2-3; D possibly corresponds to TRBD1 (5 bases). V was shortened by 2 bases and J by 4 bases, with 13 bases between the two germline ends. Germline V CDR1 and CDR2: LGHDT, YNNKEL (reference sequence). This CDR3 is built from 15 residues. Written as DNA, the CDR3 is TGTGCCAGCAGCCAAAAACAGGATAGTCCAGATACGCAGTATTTT. Translated: CASSQKQDSPDTQYF.

The CDR3 DNA reads as TGTGCCAGCAGTTCCCCTAGCGGGGGGGCCTCAGATACGCAGTATTTT. This codes for CASSSPSGGASDTQYF. The rearrangement links TRBV6-5 to TRBJ2-3; 12 positions match TRBD2. With 4 bases clipped from V and 4 bases from J, the junction kept 6 bases outside the gene matches. Germline assignment: CDR1 MNHEY and CDR2 SVGAGI. CDR3 length: 16 amino acids.

The table lists this clonotype with a few counts. The V call is TRBV2, the J call TRBJ2-5; the D gene is possibly TRBD1 (6 bases). This CDR3 contains 13 residues. Between the trimmed V and J ends, which lost 9 bases and 3 bases, there was a span of 14 bases. Germline values: CDR1 SNHLY, CDR2 FYNNEI. This chain's CDR3 is CASFGGREETQYF. In nucleotides, the CDR3 is TGTGCCAGTTTTGGGGGCAGGGAAGAGACCCAGTACTTC.

This clonotype was counted only a few times. This chain joins TRBV12-3 or TRBV12-4 and TRBJ2-7; D possibly corresponds to TRBD2 (5 bases). Trimming stripped 5 bases from V and 0 bases from J, with 14 bases between. CDR3 length equals 15 residues. CDR3 coding DNA: TGTGCCAGCAGTGTTGAGGGTGAAAGCTCCTACGAGCAGTACTTC. Translating gives CASSVEGESSYEQYF.

The chain links TRBV3-1 to TRBJ2-6, with D maybe TRBD2 (6 bases). The CDR3 is 15 amino acids. Germline V gene lookup returns CDR1 LGHDT and CDR2 YNNKEL (reference sequence). The V gene lost 0 bases and the J gene lost 13 bases, with 16 bases spanning the gap. For the CDR3, the DNA is TGTGCCAGCAGCCAAGAAGAGGGACTTCCCGGGGTCCTGACTTTC. Protein sequence: CASSQEEGLPGVLTF. The full variable domain, completed using reference TRBV3-1 and TRBJ2-6, is DTAVSQTPKYLVTQMGNDKSIKCEQNLGHDTMYWYKQDSKKFLKIMFSYNNKELIINETVPNRFSPKSPDKAHLNLHINSLELGDSAVYFCASSQEEGLPGVLTFGAGSRLTVL.

This clonotype was observed a few times. The genes are TRBV11-2 and TRBJ2-1, with a possible D match to TRBD2 (6 bases). The CDR3 runs to 16 residues. Germline lookup yields CDR1 SGHAT and CDR2 FQNNGV. Between the trimmed V and J ends, which lost 1 base and 6 bases, there was a span of 16 bases. The CDR3 here is CASSLGWGVRGNEQFF. The CDR3 DNA reads TGTGCCAGCAGCTTAGGTTGGGGAGTGCGGGGCAATGAGCAGTTCTTC.

This clonotype was recorded a few times. The rearrangement links TRBV7-9 to TRBJ2-2; TRBD1 agrees at 7 bases. The CDR3 is 13 amino acids. Losses at the gene ends were 7 bases for V and 6 bases for J; bases not matched to a gene: 5. Looked up from germline, CDR1 is SEHNR and CDR2 is FQNEAQ (reference sequence). The CDR3 DNA is TGTGCCAGCACCCCCCAGGGGGCCGGGGAGCTGTTTTTT. Protein product: CASTPQGAGELFF.